This T cell receptor (beta chain) was retrieved from a study of PD-L1 blockade in urothelial cancer. The V gene's germline CDR1 is MNHEY and CDR2 SMNVEV (reference sequence). Trimming at V came to 2 bases and at J to 8 bases, leaving 6 bases not matched to a gene. The CDR3 is made up of 15 amino acids. Here immunoSEQ multiplex PCR was the method, and the copy in TCRdb shows in-frame clones only, minus some. The sample contains under 130,000 clones, 70% to 85% of which appear only once. This receptor was identified in a man in his fifties with urothelial cancer. The chain couples TRBV27 to TRBJ2-1; 10 bases agree with TRBD1. The specimen was PBMCs, collected around atezolizumab (anti-PD-L1) treatment. In nucleotides, the CDR3 is TGTGCCAGCAGTTTAAGGGACAGGGGATCCCATGAGCAGTTCTTC. It yields the protein CASSLRDRGSHEQFF.